The text below deals with one T cell receptor (beta chain). Antigen specificity is unknown. This sample was taken from a study of post-analysis software for immune sequencing data. Points from the study as a whole: Patients carried 5 or 6 TRBV segments more frequently than controls did, and TRBV5-6, TRBV5-1 and TRBV20-1 were among them.

Researchers reported that TCR beta cDNA libraries carried unique molecular identifiers. Via MiXCR, TCRdb re-called the PCR reads, giving one row per CDR3 protein. Among hundreds of thousands of distinct CDR3 sequences listed, about 40% were seen once. The CDR3 has 13 residues. CDR1 is SGHDT and CDR2 is YYEEEE in the germline V gene. V dropped 4 bases and J dropped 4 bases, with 11 bases sitting between them. V is TRBV5-6 and J is TRBJ2-5; no firm D call. The receptor's source is a girl aged 10 to 17 with multiple sclerosis. Sequences were obtained from blood. CDR3 bases: TGTGCCAGCAGCGGATCTAGGGTAGAGACCCAGTACTTC. Amino acids: CASSGSRVETQYF.